This TCR beta chain was recorded in a study of blood T cell repertoires in COVID-19. Germline assignment: CDR1 LGHDT and CDR2 YNNKEL (reference sequence). This CDR3 contains 13 residues. The V gene lost 6 bases and the J gene lost 6 bases, with 14 bases spanning the gap. Authors' data handling: Estimates of nucleated cell counts were drawn from the amplification of reference gene primers. Measured with immunoSEQ multiplex PCR; TCRdb has only the in-frame clones, and not every one. That table furnishes V, J and clone size, whereas the DNA furnished D and trimming. The data contain about 120,000 clones, approximately 82% of them singletons.

Sample: peripheral blood. The chain recombines TRBV3-1 (or the pseudogene TRBV3-2) with TRBJ1-2; D remains ambiguous. This TCR came from a man aged 65 to 79 with active or convalescent COVID-19. CDR3 in amino acids: CASSLSRSDGYTF. The CDR3 bases are TGTGCCAGCAGTCTATCCCGGTCCGATGGCTACACCTTC.